Shown below are 22 T cell receptor beta chains from a single sample sequenced in a study of cytomegalovirus exposure and HLA in healthy donors. The PCR used 60 Vbeta and 13 Jbeta primers. Only in-frame clones appear in the TCRdb table, and some are missing; sequencing was by immunoSEQ multiplex PCR. This table has 150,000 to 200,000 clones, about four fifths appearing once. What was sequenced was PBMCs. Source of these receptors: a woman in her twenties or thirties in good health and CMV-seropositive.

This sequence joins TRBV4-1 and TRBJ1-2; 7 bases line up with TRBD1. V lost 1 base to trimming and J lost 2 bases; unmatched junction nucleotides: 7. Looked up from germline, CDR1 is MGHRA and CDR2 is YSYEKL. There are 16 residues in the CDR3. The CDR3 DNA reads TGCGCCAGCAGCCAAGGCCGGGACAGAGGAAACTATGGCTACACCTTC. This translates into CASSQGRDRGNYGYTF.

The table lists this clone with a few counts. The chain couples TRBV30 to TRBJ2-3, with 9 bases identical to TRBD2. The germline V gene encodes CDR1 GTSNPN and CDR2 SVGIG (reference sequence). CDR3 length equals 16 residues. V lost 0 bases, J lost 6 bases, and 10 bases stayed unmatched. The CDR3 region is CAWSVLLAGTPDTQYF. The CDR3 DNA follows: TGTGCCTGGAGTGTACTGCTAGCGGGGACCCCCGATACGCAGTATTTT.

The chain joins TRBV5-5 to TRBJ2-5; possibly TRBD1 for D (5 bases). V shed 0 bases and J shed 2 bases, with 17 bases lying between them. Per the germline V gene, CDR1 is SGHKS and CDR2 is YYEKEE (reference sequence). CDR3 length: 17 residues. The CDR3 protein is CASSLERPGWWQETQYF. In DNA, the CDR3 is TGTGCCAGCAGCTTGGAAAGGCCAGGGTGGTGGCAAGAGACCCAGTACTTC.

The chain joins TRBV10-3 to TRBJ1-1; no definite D call. This CDR3 region has 13 residues. Germline CDR1 ENHRY, CDR2 SYGVKD. V lost 6 bases, J lost 5 bases, and 13 bases lay in between. The CDR3 sequence is CAIRPGPGTEAFF. CDR3 bases: TGTGCCATCAGGCCCGGGCCGGGGACTGAAGCTTTCTTT.

The V call is TRBV15, the J call TRBJ2-5; D remains unclear. The end of the DNA aligns better with TRBJ2-7, so the J call may be wrong. CDR1 is LNHNV and CDR2 is YYDKDF in the germline V gene (reference sequence). The CDR3 extends over 18 amino acids. Here the CDR3 reads CATSREKAAASFSYEQYF. CDR3 in DNA: TGTGCCACCAGCAGAGAAAAGGCGGCAGCATCCTTCTCCTACGAGCAGTACTTC.

This rearrangement joins TRBV5-6 to TRBJ2-5; 7 bases line up with TRBD1. CDR3 length equals 15 residues. Germline assignment: CDR1 SGHDT and CDR2 YYEEEE. The V and J ends lost 3 bases and 3 bases, in that order; junction bases with no gene match: 8. The DNA of the CDR3 is TGTGCCAGCAGCTCCATGGGGACAGTTAAAGAGACCCAGTACTTC. This sequence encodes CASSSMGTVKETQYF.

The rearrangement links TRBV28 to TRBJ1-2; D ambiguous. Germline values: CDR1 MDHEN, CDR2 SYDVKM. The CDR3 is made up of 13 amino acids. V shed 2 bases and J shed 4 bases, with 8 bases lying between them. The CDR3 here is CASSLPGFYGYTF. DNA of the CDR3: TGTGCCAGCAGTTTACCCGGTTTCTATGGCTACACCTTC.

V usage is TRBV30 and J usage is TRBJ1-4; 11 nucleotides match TRBD1. The V segment lost 1 base and the J segment 8 bases; nucleotides outside the gene matches: 6. The CDR3 spans 15 residues. The germline gives CDR1 GTSNPN, CDR2 SVGIG (reference sequence). DNA of the CDR3: TGTGCCTGGAGTGACGGACAGGGGGCGCAGGAAAAACTGTTTTTT. Protein sequence: CAWSDGQGAQEKLFF.

The rearrangement joins TRBV6-1 to TRBJ1-2; 7 positions agree with TRBD1. The germline V gene has CDR1 MNHNS and CDR2 SASEGT. The CDR3 runs 14 residues. V shed 6 bases and J 7 bases; nucleotides not matched to a gene: 11. CDR3 nucleotide sequence: TGTGCCAGCAGGACAGGACAGGCGACGGGTGGCTACACCTTC. The encoded protein is CASRTGQATGGYTF.

This chain joins TRBV6-4 and TRBJ2-1, with 8 bases that match TRBD1. Germline V gene lookup returns CDR1 MRHNA and CDR2 SNTAGT. Trimming at V came to 5 bases and at J to 9 bases, leaving 6 bases not matched to a gene. The length of the CDR3 is 13 residues. The CDR3 loop is CASSNTGGTEQFF. As DNA, the CDR3 is TGTGCCAGCAGTAACACAGGGGGTACTGAGCAGTTCTTC.

The chain has TRBV7-9 and TRBJ2-1; 7 bases fit TRBD1. The CDR3 runs 17 residues. Trimming at V came to 4 bases and at J to 6 bases, leaving 15 bases not matched to a gene. Germline V gene data show CDR1 as SEHNR and CDR2 as FQNEAQ (reference sequence). The CDR3 reads CASSSPRGQGFSNEQFF. CDR3 nucleotides: TGTGCCAGCAGCTCCCCGAGGGGGCAGGGGTTTTCCAATGAGCAGTTCTTC.

This clone has only a few counts. The V gene is TRBV7-2, the J gene TRBJ2-1; D is perhaps TRBD2 (6 bases). CDR3 length: 14 amino acids. Germline CDR1 and CDR2: SGHTA and FQGNSA. V was pared by 5 bases and J by 4 bases, with 12 bases between. The CDR3 loop reads CASSPDYRYNEQFF. Here the CDR3 DNA reads TGTGCCAGCAGCCCGGACTACAGATACAATGAGCAGTTCTTC.

J is TRBJ2-5 and V is TRBV5-1; D is unclear. Germline CDR1 and CDR2: SGHRS and YFSETQ. V was clipped by 6 bases and J by 3 bases, with 12 bases between them. The CDR3 extends over 13 amino acids. CDR3 in DNA: TGCGCCAGCATGTTTGGCAGGAAAGAGACCCAGTACTTC. Protein product: CASMFGRKETQYF. Variable domain in full (rest from reference TRBV5-1 and TRBJ2-5): KAGVTQTPRYLIKTRGQQVTLSCSPISGHRSVSWYQQTPGQGLQFLFEYFSETQRNKGNFPGRFSGRQFSNSRSEMNVSTLELGDSALYLCASMFGRKETQYFGPGTRLLVL.

Here the CDR3 reads CASSSQGAGNTIYF. CDR3 sequence (DNA): TGTGCCAGCAGCTCCCAGGGGGCTGGAAACACCATATATTTT. The chain links TRBV5-4 to TRBJ1-3; 7 bases align to TRBD1. The ends lost 3 bases at V and 2 bases at J; junction bases unmatched: 2. Germline lookup yields CDR1 SGHNT and CDR2 YYREEE (reference sequence). CDR3 size: 14 residues.

The chain combines TRBV7-8 with TRBJ1-1; weak D call: TRBD1 (5 bases). V lost 3 bases to trimming and J lost 4 bases, with 21 bases between them. The CDR3 contains 17 residues. CDR1 and CDR2 from the germline V gene are SGHVS and FQNEAQ. The CDR3 nucleotides read TGTGCCAGCAGCTTGGATGGAGGGGTACTCGTACCCACTGAAGCTTTCTTT. Encoded protein: CASSLDGGVLVPTEAFF.

The chain links TRBV2 to TRBJ2-2; D is undetermined. The germline V and J ends were trimmed by 5 bases and 5 bases, with 9 bases remaining between them. The CDR3 runs to 13 residues. CDR1 and CDR2 (germline): SNHLY, FYNNEI. The CDR3 DNA sequence: TGTGCCAGCAGTTACGTCGGGACCGGGGAGCTGTTTTTT. Its translation: CASSYVGTGELFF.

The J gene is TRBJ2-7, the V gene TRBV7-9; tentatively, D is TRBD1 (5 bases). V was shortened by 2 bases and J by 6 bases, with 14 bases between the two germline ends. The CDR3 is 14 residues long. Germline V gene lookup returns CDR1 SEHNR and CDR2 FQNEAQ (reference sequence). The CDR3: CASSLTVTGGEQYF. CDR3 coding DNA: TGTGCCAGCAGCTTAACAGTAACAGGCGGCGAGCAGTACTTC. The variable domain in full, with the rest retrieved from reference TRBV7-9 and TRBJ2-7, is DTGVSQNPRHKITKRGQNVTFRCDPISEHNRLYWYRQTLGQGPEFLTYFQNEAQLEKSRLLSDRFSAERPKGSFSTLEIQRTEQGDSAMYLCASSLTVTGGEQYFGPGTRLTVT.

The chain has TRBV7-2 and TRBJ2-7, with D possibly being TRBD1 (7 bases). The CDR3 extends over 17 amino acids. The germline V gene has CDR1 SGHTA and CDR2 FQGNSA. V was shortened by 0 bases and J by 3 bases, with 18 bases between the two germline ends. CDR3: CASSLAGARGTVYEQYF. The DNA of the CDR3 is TGTGCCAGCAGCTTAGCGGGTGCTCGGGGGACAGTCTACGAGCAGTACTTC.

The V call is TRBV29-1, the J call TRBJ2-1; D might be TRBD2 (6 bases). There are 17 residues in the CDR3. CDR1 and CDR2 (germline): SQVTM, ANQGSEA. V lost 6 bases, J lost 0 bases, and 21 bases lay in between. The CDR3 DNA follows: TGCAGCGTGACCGGGACTGACGACATTAGCTCCTACAATGAGCAGTTCTTC. It specifies CSVTGTDDISSYNEQFF.

V usage is TRBV5-1 and J usage is TRBJ2-7; 9 nucleotides align to TRBD1. V was clipped by 4 bases and J by 3 bases; unmatched bases: 8. Germline V gene data show CDR1 as SGHRS and CDR2 as YFSETQ. This CDR3 has 15 residues. The CDR3, as DNA: TGCGCCAGCAGCCCGGCCGGGACAGGGTACTACGAGCAGTACTTC. Amino acid sequence: CASSPAGTGYYEQYF.

The rearrangement uses TRBV19 and TRBJ1-1, with a possible D match to TRBD1 (6 bases). V lost 3 bases, J lost 5 bases, and 13 bases lay in between. The CDR3 is 14 amino acids. The germline gives CDR1 LNHDA, CDR2 SQIVND (reference sequence). This chain's CDR3 is CASSITGQGTEAFF. DNA of the CDR3: TGTGCCAGTAGTATCACAGGGCAAGGGACTGAAGCTTTCTTT. The variable domain in full, with the rest retrieved from reference TRBV19 and TRBJ1-1, is DGGITQSPKYLFRKEGQNVTLSCEQNLNHDAMYWYRQDPGQGLRLIYYSQIVNDFQKGDIAEGYSVSREKKESFPLTVTSAQKNPTAFYLCASSITGQGTEAFFGQGTRLTVV.

The rearrangement uses TRBV7-9 and TRBJ2-5; 9 nucleotides line up with TRBD2. The CDR3 length is 18 residues. The V gene end was trimmed by 1 base and the J gene end by 0 bases; junction bases not matched to a gene: 9. Germline CDR1 is SEHNR and CDR2 is FQNEAQ (reference sequence). As DNA, the CDR3 is TGTGCCAGCAGCTTAGTCGGCGGGAGGGCCACCAACCAAGAGACCCAGTACTTC. It yields the protein CASSLVGGRATNQETQYF.